The present TCR beta chain was sequenced within a study of CD8 T cells in ankylosing spondylitis. Points from the study as a whole: There was reportedly significant enrichment of clones that were disease-linked in matched ankylosing spondylitis synovial fluid. In the blood and synovial fluid of reactive arthritis, some motif variants had been previously reported.

In its sample, this clonotype was seen many times. The antigen is unknown. Library preparation for TCR beta used quantitative 5'-RACE with molecular barcodes. MiXCR, applied by TCRdb to the 5' RACE reads, yields one record per CDR3 protein. The sample lists around 150,000 distinct CDR3 sequences, approximately 7.4% occurring once. The CDR3 extends over 14 amino acids. Germline values: CDR1 SGHRS, CDR2 YFSETQ. Trimming pared 2 bases from V and 1 base from J, leaving 10 bases between. The TCR originated in a female donor with ankylosing spondylitis or in good health (not recorded which). Material for sequencing was blood, either unsorted or a sorted T cell fraction (not recorded which). The gene calls are TRBV5-1 and TRBJ2-7, with a weak D call TRBD1 (6 bases). CDR3 sequence reads: CASSFLQGSYEQYF. As DNA, the CDR3 is TGCGCCAGCAGCTTTCTACAGGGTTCCTACGAGCAGTACTTC.